This T cell receptor beta chain was found in a study of blood T cells in healthy people across ages (dated by TCRdb to between 2014 and 2016). General notes on the study: Template switching captured roughly one uniquely barcoded TCR beta cDNA molecule per two T cells in model experiments. Using deep sequencing normalized with unique cDNA molecular identifiers, the study measured how TCR beta repertoire diversity changes with age. The donors were divided into four age groups: young (average approximately 17 years), middle-aged (approximately 41), aged (around 67) and long-lived (more than 75). Donors of different ages were randomly distributed across sequencing lanes to avoid experimental bias. Using the same blood draw, the study looked at two additional independent replicas of 1 million unique cDNA reads for two donors, one aged 18 to 30 and the other aged 80 or older. Paper-wide results and their limitations: As age increased, observed TCR beta diversity per million T cells dropped in a roughly linear way, and a significant reduction was already evident by age around 41. Observed TCR beta diversity correlated strongly with the percentage of naive T cells measured by flow cytometry. Because donor CMV infection status was unknown, age-related changes in expanded clonotypes were potentially confounded. Estimates of total diversity based on one million sequenced T cells were regarded as lower bounds and as underestimates. The long-lived group showed more naive CD4+ T cells, fewer expanded clones and increased TCR diversity than the aged group, suggesting age selection. Since profiling was done on bulk unsorted PBMCs, naive and antigen-experienced compartments could not be conclusively compared.

This clonotype was seen only a few times. The antigen it binds to is not known. No much larger clonotype is one base removed from it; base qualities were not supplied. To prepare the library, 5' RACE was applied. Reads for this sample came from an Illumina HiSeq 2500. A second 7 to 11 cycle PCR used a sample-barcoded 5' primer and a J-beta primer mix. A unique molecular identifier was introduced onto each TCR beta cDNA molecule by a template-switch 5' adaptor carrying 12 random nucleotides. At least 2.5 million CDR3-containing paired-end reads were obtained from each sample. The Mint cDNA synthesis kit, primed by a TRBC-specific oligonucleotide, was used to synthesize first-strand cDNA from all RNA. Following uracil-DNA glycosylase treatment, all cDNA underwent a first 18-cycle PCR with the universal primers M1SS and BC2_uni_R. The original methods were these. For normalization, 1 million high-quality reads were randomly selected from each sample, with every read carrying a distinct molecular identifier. Reads with shared molecular identifiers were discarded instead of being binned into consensus sequences. CDR3 identification, clonotype clustering and error correction used MiTCR with a Q25 quality threshold and the strictest error-elimination algorithm. A nonparametric unseen species model with Euler transformation was used to estimate a lower bound on total TCR beta diversity. TCRdb redid the processing of the public reads, applying fastp at Q25 and MiXCR, and retained in-frame beta chains. CDR3 protein sequences are deduplicated, and each keeps its most common genes and DNA. For this entry, the V and J calls and clone size follow TCRdb and not the study's own pipeline. This sample lists more than 700,000 distinct CDR3 sequences; approximately 53% were detected once. The ten largest clones represent about two fifths of the sample.

The donors were some 39 Caucasian individuals from Russia, aged roughly 6 to 90 years, who were systemically healthy. Each donor gave roughly 11 milliliters of peripheral blood, drawn into EDTA-treated Vacutainer tubes. Ficoll-Paque density-gradient centrifugation was used to isolate PBMCs, with at least 7 million per sample. Trizol reagent was used to extract total RNA from the PBMCs, yielding at least 6 micrograms per sample. Naive CD45RAhigh/CD27high T cell percentages were measured by flow cytometry on a PBMC aliquot from every donor. The V end loses 2 bases and the J end loses 7 bases, and a stretch of 17 bases separates them. From the cysteine up to the phenylalanine, the CDR3 has a length of 15 residues. Just the 45-base CDR3 DNA is kept, in frame starting at base 1. The germline V gene (reference sequence) supplies CDR1 MNHEY and CDR2 SMNVEV.

The chain was built from TRBV27 and TRBJ2-5, with the D segment possibly TRBD1 or TRBD2, each aligning over 5 bases. The receptor comes from an elderly man in good health. Sequencing was done on a sample of blood. The DNA reads TGTGCCAGCAGTTTAACCGGGGACGGGTTTGGGACCCAGTACTTC. It codes for CASSLTGDGFGTQYF.